The entry below gives a single T cell receptor beta chain sequence along with its context. Its target is not known. TCR beta CDR3 sequences were amplified from RNA transcripts. TCR CDR3 underwent first-round RT-PCR with the HTBI primer set. One entry per CDR3 protein, called by TCRdb with MiXCR from the multiplex PCR reads. The data hold about 510,000 distinct CDR3 sequences, with about 45% observed a single time. Per germline, CDR1 SQVTM and CDR2 ANQGSEA. The CDR3 contains 14 residues. V was shortened by 0 bases and J by 0 bases, with 8 bases between the two germline ends. Orbital computed tomography, thyroid ultrasound, serum thyroxine and TRAb, and clinical symptoms together informed the diagnoses. This record comes from a study of T cells in Graves' hyperthyroidism and ophthalmopathy. Study-wide results and caveats: Model-based prediction identified ophthalmopathy a median around 6.7 months prior to its onset. Using 13 V-J features, a model discriminated ophthalmopathy from stable hyperthyroidism. Most thyroid clonotypes expanded above 0.001 were also detected in blood.

Material: peripheral blood or thyroid tissue (not recorded which). V is TRBV29-1 and J is TRBJ2-5; D ambiguous. The source of this sequence is an adult woman with Graves' disease, either hyperthyroidism or ophthalmopathy (not recorded which). The CDR3 protein is CSVEDVDHQETQYF. The CDR3 DNA follows: TGCAGCGTTGAAGATGTAGACCACCAAGAGACCCAGTACTTC.